The 8 T cell receptor beta chains listed next were all sequenced from one sample in a study of post-analysis software for immune sequencing data. Study observations and caveats: When patients were compared with controls, a handful of TRBV segments were more frequent, TRBV5-6, TRBV5-1 and TRBV20-1 among them.

Unique molecular identifiers tagged the TCR beta cDNA libraries. MiXCR, applied by TCRdb to the PCR reads, yields one record per CDR3 protein. The data contain a few hundred thousand distinct CDR3 sequences, 30% to 45% of them seen just once; the ten biggest clones take up roughly 12%. These receptors' targets are unknown. The specimen was blood. Receptors originate from a girl aged 10 to 17 with multiple sclerosis.

This chain connects TRBV6-1 to TRBJ1-2; D call uncertain. The CDR3 covers 17 residues. Germline CDR1 reads MNHNS; CDR2 reads SASEGT. Trimming left V 6 bases short and J 4 bases short, with 24 bases between. CDR3 residues: CASSRVPWSGKGYGYTF. The DNA for the CDR3 is TGTGCCAGCAGCCGAGTTCCTTGGTCCGGGAAAGGCTATGGCTACACCTTC.

The chain uses TRBV7-2 and TRBJ2-3; D remains ambiguous. V was pared by 1 base and J by 1 base, with 6 bases between. This CDR3 is 14 amino acids long. The germline CDR1 and CDR2 sequences are SGHTA and FQGNSA. The CDR3 loop reads CASSLDWGTDTQYF. The CDR3 DNA is TGTGCCAGCAGCTTAGATTGGGGCACAGATACGCAGTATTTT.

This clonotype was seen only a few times. CDR3: CASSYSGAAGSEAFF. The CDR3 DNA reads as TGTGCCAGCAGTTACTCAGGGGCCGCGGGGTCTGAAGCTTTCTTT. The chain recombines TRBV6-5 with TRBJ1-1; tentatively, D is TRBD1 (5 bases). V dropped 0 bases and J dropped 6 bases, with 14 bases sitting between them. The CDR3 consists of 15 residues. The germline CDR1 and CDR2 sequences are MNHEY and SVGAGI.

The V gene is TRBV12-3 or TRBV12-4, the J gene TRBJ1-5; D unclear. Deletions cut 3 bases from V and 9 bases from J, with 15 bases between. CDR3 length equals 14 residues. CDR3 DNA: TGTGCCAGCAGTTTCATGTACCCGGGTCGGCCCCAGCATTTT. Translation: CASSFMYPGRPQHF.

The chain employs TRBV6-2 or TRBV6-3 and TRBJ1-4; D gene uncertain. Trimming stripped 2 bases from V and 8 bases from J, with 9 bases between. This CDR3 is 13 amino acids long. CDR1 and CDR2 (germline): MNHEY, SVGEGT. Here the CDR3 DNA reads TGTGCCAGCAGTTACGCCGACGGCGAAAAACTGTTTTTT. Translating gives CASSYADGEKLFF.

J is TRBJ2-3 and V is TRBV6-5, with D possibly being TRBD1 (6 bases). V was cut by 6 bases and J by 4 bases, with 17 bases left in between. In germline, CDR1 is MNHEY, CDR2 SVGAGI. The CDR3 extends over 15 amino acids. Written as DNA, the CDR3 is TGTGCCAGCAGCATACAACAGGGTCGCGCAGATACGCAGTATTTT. This encodes CASSIQQGRADTQYF.

This chain joins TRBV6-6 and TRBJ2-1; 8 nucleotides agree with TRBD2. The end of the DNA aligns better with TRBJ2-7, so the J call may be wrong. CDR1 and CDR2 (germline): MNHNY, SVGAGI (reference sequence). This CDR3 region has 15 residues. The CDR3 spells CASRPPGGGSDEQYF. The CDR3 coding sequence is TGTGCCAGCAGACCCCCGGGGGGGGGCTCGGACGAGCAGTACTTC.

V gene TRBV29-1 combines with J gene TRBJ1-1, with TRBD1 identical over 9 bases. Germline CDR1 reads SQVTM; CDR2 reads ANQGSEA. The CDR3 has 13 amino acids. The ends lost 5 bases at V and 2 bases at J; junction bases unmatched: 3. The CDR3 loop is CSVTGQGNTEAFF. The CDR3 coding sequence is TGCAGCGTTACGGGACAGGGTAACACTGAAGCTTTCTTT.